This TCR beta chain is from a study of Ad26.COV2.S vaccination and SARS-CoV-2 variants. Germline CDR1 reads SGHRS; CDR2 reads YFSETQ. V lost 4 bases, J lost 12 bases, and 4 bases stayed unmatched. The CDR3 is made up of 11 amino acids. Profiled with immunoSEQ multiplex PCR; TCRdb holds only in-frame clones, not every one. There are about 400,000 clones in the sample; approximately 92% occur only once, and about 1.6% lies in the top ten. Treatment: roughly 19 received Ad26.COV2.S at low or high dose, single or two shots; about 5 received placebo; per-sample allocation not given. It was on day 63 after the first vaccine or placebo injection that samples were taken.

This sequence was found in a person between 18 and 59 years old who received the Ad26.COV2.S COVID-19 vaccine or a placebo. The sample in question was peripheral blood, obtained in a trial of Ad26.COV2.S vaccine versus placebo. The genes are TRBV5-1 and TRBJ1-1, with 9 bases lining up with TRBD1. The CDR3 region has the DNA TGCGCCAGCAGCACGACAGGGGGAACTTTCTTT. Residues: CASSTTGGTFF.